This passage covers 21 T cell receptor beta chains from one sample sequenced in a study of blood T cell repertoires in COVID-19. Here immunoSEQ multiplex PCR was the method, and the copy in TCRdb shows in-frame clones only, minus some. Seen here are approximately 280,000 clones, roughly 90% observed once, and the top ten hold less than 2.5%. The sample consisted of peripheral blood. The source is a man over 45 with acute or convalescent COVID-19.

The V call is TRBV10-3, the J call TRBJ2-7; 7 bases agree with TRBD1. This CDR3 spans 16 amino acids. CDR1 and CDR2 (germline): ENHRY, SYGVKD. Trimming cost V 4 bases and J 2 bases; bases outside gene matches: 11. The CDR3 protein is CAISAFTTGSAYEQYF. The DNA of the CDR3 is TGTGCCATCAGTGCCTTTACGACAGGGAGCGCCTACGAGCAGTACTTC.

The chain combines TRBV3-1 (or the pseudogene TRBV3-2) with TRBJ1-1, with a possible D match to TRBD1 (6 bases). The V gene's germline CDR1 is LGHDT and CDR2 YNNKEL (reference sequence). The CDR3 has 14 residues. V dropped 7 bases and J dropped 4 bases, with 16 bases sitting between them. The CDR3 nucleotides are TGTGCCAGCACCCCTCCGGGGGGCAGCACTGAAGCTTTCTTT. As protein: CASTPPGGSTEAFF.

CDR3 sequence reads: CSVEAGAGDTQYF. DNA for the CDR3: TGCAGCGTTGAGGCGGGGGCGGGAGATACGCAGTATTTT. This chain connects TRBV29-1 to TRBJ2-3, with D possibly TRBD2 on 7 matching bases. V lost 3 bases to trimming and J lost 5 bases, with 12 bases between them. The CDR3 contains 13 residues. CDR1 and CDR2 from the germline V gene are SQVTM and ANQGSEA.

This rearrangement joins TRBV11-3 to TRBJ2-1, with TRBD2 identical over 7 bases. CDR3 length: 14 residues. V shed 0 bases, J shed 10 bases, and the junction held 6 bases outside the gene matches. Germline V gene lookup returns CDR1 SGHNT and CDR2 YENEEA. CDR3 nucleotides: TGTGCCAGCAGCTTAGAGGGGAGGGTGGGCGAGCAGTTCTTC. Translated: CASSLEGRVGEQFF. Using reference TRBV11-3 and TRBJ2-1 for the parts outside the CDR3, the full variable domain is EAGVVQSPRYKIIEKKQPVAFWCNPISGHNTLYWYLQNLGQGPELLIRYENEEAVDDSQLPKDRFSAERLKGVDSTLKIQPAELGDSAVYLCASSLEGRVGEQFFGPGTRLTVL.

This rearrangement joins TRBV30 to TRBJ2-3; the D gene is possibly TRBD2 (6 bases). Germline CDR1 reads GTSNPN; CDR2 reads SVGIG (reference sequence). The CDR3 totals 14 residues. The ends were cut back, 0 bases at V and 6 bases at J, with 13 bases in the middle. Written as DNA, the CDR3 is TGTGCCTGGAGTGTGGCTCCTCGGGGGGATACGCAGTATTTT. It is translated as CAWSVAPRGDTQYF.

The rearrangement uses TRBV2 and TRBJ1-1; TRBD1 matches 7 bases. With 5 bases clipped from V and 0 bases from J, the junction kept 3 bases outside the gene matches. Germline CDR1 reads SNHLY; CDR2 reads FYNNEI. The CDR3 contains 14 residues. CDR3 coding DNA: TGTGCCAGCAGTCGACAGGGACTGAACACTGAAGCTTTCTTT. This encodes CASSRQGLNTEAFF.

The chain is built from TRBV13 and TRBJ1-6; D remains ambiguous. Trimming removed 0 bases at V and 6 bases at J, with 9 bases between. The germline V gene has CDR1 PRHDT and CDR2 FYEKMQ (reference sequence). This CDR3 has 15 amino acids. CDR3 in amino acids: CASSLGYGSNSPLHF. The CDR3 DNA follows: TGTGCCAGCAGCTTAGGATACGGGAGTAATTCACCCCTCCACTTT.

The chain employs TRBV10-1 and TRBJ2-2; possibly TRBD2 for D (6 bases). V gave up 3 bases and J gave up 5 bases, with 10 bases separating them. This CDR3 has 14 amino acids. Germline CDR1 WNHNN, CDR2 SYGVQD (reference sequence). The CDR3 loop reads CASSDQAGTGELFF. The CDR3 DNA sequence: TGCGCCAGCAGTGACCAAGCGGGTACCGGGGAGCTGTTTTTT.

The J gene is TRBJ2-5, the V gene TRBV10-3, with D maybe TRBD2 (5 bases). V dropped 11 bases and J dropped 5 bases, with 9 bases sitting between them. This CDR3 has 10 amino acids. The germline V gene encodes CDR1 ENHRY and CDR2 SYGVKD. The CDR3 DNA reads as TGTGCCGCGGGCGGGGAGACCCAGTACTTC. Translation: CAAGGETQYF.

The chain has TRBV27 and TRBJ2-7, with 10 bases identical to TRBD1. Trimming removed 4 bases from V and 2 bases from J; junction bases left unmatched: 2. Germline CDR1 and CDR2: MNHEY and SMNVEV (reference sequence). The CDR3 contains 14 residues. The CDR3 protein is CASSSTGGPYEQYF. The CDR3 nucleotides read TGTGCCAGCAGTTCGACAGGGGGCCCCTACGAGCAGTACTTC.

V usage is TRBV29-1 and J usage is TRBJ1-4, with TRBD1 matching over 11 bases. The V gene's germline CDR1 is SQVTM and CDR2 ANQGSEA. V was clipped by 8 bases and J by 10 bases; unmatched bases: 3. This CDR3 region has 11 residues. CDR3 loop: CSTGTGGKLFF. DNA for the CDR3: TGCAGCACCGGGACAGGGGGAAAACTGTTTTTT.

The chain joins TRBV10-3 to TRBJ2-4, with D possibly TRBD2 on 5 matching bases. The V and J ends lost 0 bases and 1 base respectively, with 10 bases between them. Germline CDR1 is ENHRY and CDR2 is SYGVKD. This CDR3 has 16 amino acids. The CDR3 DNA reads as TGTGCCATCAGTGAGTCCAGCGGTTCCGCCAAAAACATTCAGTACTTC. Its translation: CAISESSGSAKNIQYF.

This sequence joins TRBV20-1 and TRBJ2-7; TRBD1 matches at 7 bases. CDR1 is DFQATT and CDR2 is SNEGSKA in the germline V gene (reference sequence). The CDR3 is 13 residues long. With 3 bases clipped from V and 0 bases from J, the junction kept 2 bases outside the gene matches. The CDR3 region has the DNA TGCAGTGCTAGTAACAGGGGCTCCTACGAGCAGTACTTC. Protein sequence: CSASNRGSYEQYF.

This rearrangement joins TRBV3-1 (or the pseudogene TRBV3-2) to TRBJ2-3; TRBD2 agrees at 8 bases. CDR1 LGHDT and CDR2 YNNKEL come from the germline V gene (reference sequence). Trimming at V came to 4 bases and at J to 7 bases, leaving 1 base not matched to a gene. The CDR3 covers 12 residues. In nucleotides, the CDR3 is TGTGCCAGCAGCCCTAGCGGGTATACGCAGTATTTT. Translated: CASSPSGYTQYF.

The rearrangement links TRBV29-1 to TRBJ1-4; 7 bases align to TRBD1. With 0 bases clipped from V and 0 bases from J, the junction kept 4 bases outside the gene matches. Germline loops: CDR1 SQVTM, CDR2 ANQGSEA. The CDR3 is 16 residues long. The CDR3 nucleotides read TGCAGCGTTGAAGATCGGAGGGGGCCAACTAATGAAAAACTGTTTTTT. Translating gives CSVEDRRGPTNEKLFF.

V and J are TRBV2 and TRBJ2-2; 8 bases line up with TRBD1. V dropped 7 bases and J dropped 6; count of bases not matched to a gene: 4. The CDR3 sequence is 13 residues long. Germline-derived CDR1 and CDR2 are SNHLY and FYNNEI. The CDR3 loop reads CASTTTGAGELFF. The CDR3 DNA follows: TGTGCCAGCACGACGACAGGGGCCGGGGAGCTGTTTTTT.

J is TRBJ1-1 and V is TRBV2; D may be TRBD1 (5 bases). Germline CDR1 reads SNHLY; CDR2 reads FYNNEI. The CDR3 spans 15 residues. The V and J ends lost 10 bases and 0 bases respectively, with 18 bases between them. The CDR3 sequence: CATIPDIPMNTEAFF. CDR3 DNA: TGTGCCACTATCCCGGACATCCCTATGAACACTGAAGCTTTCTTT.

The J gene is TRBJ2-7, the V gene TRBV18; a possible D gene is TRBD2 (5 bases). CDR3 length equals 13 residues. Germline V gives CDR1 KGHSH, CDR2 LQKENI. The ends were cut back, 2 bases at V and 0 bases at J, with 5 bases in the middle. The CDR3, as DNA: TGTGCCAGCTCACCAGGGAGCTCCTACGAGCAGTACTTC. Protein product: CASSPGSSYEQYF.

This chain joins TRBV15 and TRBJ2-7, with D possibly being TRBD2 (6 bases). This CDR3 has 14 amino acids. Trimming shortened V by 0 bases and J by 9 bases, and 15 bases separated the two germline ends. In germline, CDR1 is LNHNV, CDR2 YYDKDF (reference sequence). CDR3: CATSRDGGLEAQYF. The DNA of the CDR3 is TGTGCCACCAGCAGAGATGGAGGGCTGGAGGCGCAGTACTTC. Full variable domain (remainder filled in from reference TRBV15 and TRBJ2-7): DAMVIQNPRYQVTQFGKPVTLSCSQTLNHNVMYWYQQKSSQAPKLLFHYYDKDFNNEADTPDNFQSRRPNTSFCFLDIRSPGLGDTAMYLCATSRDGGLEAQYFGPGTRLTVT.

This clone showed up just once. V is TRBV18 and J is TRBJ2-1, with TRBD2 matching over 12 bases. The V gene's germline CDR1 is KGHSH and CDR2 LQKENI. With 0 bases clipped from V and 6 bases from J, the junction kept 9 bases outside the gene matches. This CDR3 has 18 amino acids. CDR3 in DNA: TGTGCCAGCTCACCACCGAATGTCCTAGCGGGGGGGGTCAATGAGCAGTTCTTC. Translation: CASSPPNVLAGGVNEQFF. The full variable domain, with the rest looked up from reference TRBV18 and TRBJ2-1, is NAGVMQNPRHLVRRRGQEARLRCSPMKGHSHVYWYRQLPEEGLKFMVYLQKENIIDESGMPKERFSAEFPKEGPSILRIQQVVRGDSAAYFCASSPPNVLAGGVNEQFFGPGTRLTVL.

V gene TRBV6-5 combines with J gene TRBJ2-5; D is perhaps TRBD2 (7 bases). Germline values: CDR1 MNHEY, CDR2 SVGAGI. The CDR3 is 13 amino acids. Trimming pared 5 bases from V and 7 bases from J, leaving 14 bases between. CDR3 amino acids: CASSTGQRGTQYF. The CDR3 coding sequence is TGTGCCAGCAGTACAGGACAGCGGGGGACCCAGTACTTC.